This T cell receptor (beta chain) stems from a study of T cell responses to AZD1222 COVID-19 vaccine (dated by TCRdb to 2020 to 2023). In terms of the full investigation: TCR sequencing covered fewer than 250 trial participants: about 210 given two doses of AZD1222 and 26 given two doses of MenACWY control vaccine. Trial participants were enrolled by age into 18-55, 56-69 and 70-plus year subgroups, with about 150, 28 and 57 TCR-sequenced participants respectively.

The sample's time point label is to be understood as: about 28 days (+/-7) after the second vaccine dose. AZD1222 recipients with second doses at about 4 weeks or about 12 weeks were pooled, because spike-specific TCR depth and breadth did not differ between schedules. Vaccinee samples came from UK trials COV001 and COV002, including a single-blind randomized controlled phase 2/3 trial of AZD1222 (ChAdOx1 nCoV-19) in healthy adults. Trial participant PBMC samples were collected at day 0 and day 28 after the second dose for TCRbeta chain sequencing. CDR1 is given as SNHLY and CDR2 as FYNNEI, both from the germline V gene. The junction shows trimming of 3 bases on V and 3 bases on J, and the gene matches do not reach 5 bases of it. The CDR3 has 14 amino acids, counting the end cysteine and phenylalanine. Only CDR3 DNA remains: 42 bases, in frame from the first base. The CDR3 regions of human TCRbeta chains were analyzed by immunosequencing. The authors processed their data as follows. TCRs in the repertoires were compared against a reference library of SARS-CoV-2-specific TCRs that had been generated with the MIRA antigen-specificity platform. Breadth was defined as the fraction of unique TCRs that were SARS-CoV-2-associated. Depth was defined as the fraction of total T cells that were SARS-CoV-2-associated. Using the MIRA data, each spike-specific TCR was assigned both to the spike region to which the TCR was reactive and to a CD4 or CD8 class. Log10-transformed breadth and depth values were compared by one-way ANOVA with Sidak's multiple comparisons tests. Not all clones reach the TCRdb copy of this immuneACCESS table, which keeps in-frame sequences only. Checked studies attribute under half of the gap to unresolved V genes and leave the rest unexplained. The DNA was the basis for D and trimming; V, J and clone size are from that table. In all, the sample holds more than 95,000 clones, and about 79% of those were seen once. The top ten constitute roughly a quarter of the sample.

To note about this clone: Its antigen is not yet known. The input lacks base qualities; no much larger clone sits a single base away.

The research as a whole found: Conclusions about previously exposed vaccinees were limited because only a handful of AZD1222 recipients were SARS-CoV-2 seropositive at baseline. Because no samples from the day 14 peak response were available, repertoires could be characterized only after the peak T cell response. Vaccine-associated CD4 TCRs spanned the whole spike protein, with dominant responses in regions 160-218 and 743-854. A significant rise in spike-specific TCR breadth and depth was observed after two AZD1222 doses relative to day 0 and relative to MenACWY recipients. The 56-69-year group was small, and its depth increase did not reach significance, likely because of low power. Participants were mostly white British, with more females than males. The authors suggested clonal diversity may have been underestimated. Reportedly, almost half of the unique spike-specific TCRs recognized epitopes lying outside the regions that are mutated in the B.1.351 and B.1.1.7 variants.

This clonotype was sampled from an adult who received the AZD1222 COVID-19 vaccine. The specimen comprised peripheral blood, sampled 28 days after the second AZD1222 dose. The V and J genes are TRBV2 and TRBJ2-7, with TRBD2 identical over 7 junction bases. The CDR3 here reads CASSDTGGVYEQYF. The sequenced DNA is TGTGCCAGCAGTGACACGGGGGGAGTCTACGAGCAGTACTTC.